This passage covers 20 T cell receptor beta chains from one sample sequenced in a study of PD-1 blockade in classical Hodgkin lymphoma. This sample's time point: cycle 4 day 1 (C4D1), after 5 to 7 weeks of nivolumab. After autologous stem cell transplantation all patients relapsed, and prior brentuximab vedotin exposure differed between cohorts. Assay: immunoSEQ multiplex PCR; the TCRdb copy retains only in-frame clones and omits some. The data hold under 130,000 clones, with roughly nine tenths observed a single time. Specimen: peripheral blood mononuclear cells (PBMCs), collected before the fourth cycle of nivolumab. Receptor source: a human donor with classical Hodgkin lymphoma.

The chain employs TRBV27 and TRBJ1-5, with 8 bases lining up with TRBD1. CDR1 and CDR2 from the germline V gene are MNHEY and SMNVEV (reference sequence). The CDR3 runs to 15 residues. Trimming cost V 6 bases and J 4 bases; bases outside gene matches: 8. The CDR3 bases are TGTGCCAGCAGGGAGCGACAGGGGACGAATCAGCCCCAGCATTTT. Residues: CASRERQGTNQPQHF.

The chain uses TRBV4-3 and TRBJ1-2; 10 bases fit TRBD1. CDR3 size: 15 residues. Germline V lookup: CDR1 LGHNA, CDR2 YSLEER. Trimming cost V 0 bases and J 8 bases; bases outside gene matches: 6. CDR3 bases: TGCGCCAGCAGCCAAGATTTAGGGGACAGGGGCGGCTACACCTTC. Translating it yields CASSQDLGDRGGYTF.

This clone was recorded only once. The chain couples TRBV2 to TRBJ2-1; D perhaps matches TRBD2 (5 bases). The CDR3 sequence is 15 residues long. Germline CDR1 and CDR2: SNHLY and FYNNEI. V was trimmed by 4 bases and J by 6 bases, leaving 16 bases between them. CDR3 bases: TGTGCCAGCAGTGTTGAGGGTGTTCTTAGCAATGAGCAGTTCTTC. Protein sequence: CASSVEGVLSNEQFF.

The rearrangement links TRBV27 to TRBJ2-5; 7 positions agree with TRBD1. Germline V gives CDR1 MNHEY, CDR2 SMNVEV (reference sequence). The CDR3 is 14 residues long. Trimming at V came to 3 bases and at J to 1 base, leaving 2 bases not matched to a gene. This CDR3 is CASSFNRGQETQYF. CDR3 coding DNA: TGTGCCAGCAGTTTCAACAGGGGCCAAGAGACCCAGTACTTC.

The V gene is TRBV21-1, the J gene TRBJ2-2; the table gives TRBD1 as D, unverified against the DNA. TRBV21-1 counts as a pseudogene. The CDR3 runs 17 residues. DNA of the CDR3: TGTGCCAGCAGCAAAGCGGAAGAGACAGGGGGGTGTGGGGAGCTGTTTTTT. This translates into CASSKAEETGGCGELFF.

This clone occurred once. V usage is TRBV10-1 and J usage is TRBJ2-7, with 13 bases aligning to TRBD2. The V gene's germline CDR1 is WNHNN and CDR2 SYGVQD (reference sequence). The V and J ends lost 9 bases and 3 bases, in that order; junction bases with no gene match: 11. The CDR3 is 16 amino acids. CDR3 loop: CARVETSGRGHYEQYF. The DNA for the CDR3 is TGCGCCAGAGTCGAAACTAGCGGGAGGGGCCACTACGAGCAGTACTTC.

This chain joins TRBV6-5 and TRBJ1-3; tentatively, D is TRBD1 (6 bases). Germline V lookup: CDR1 MNHEY, CDR2 SVGAGI. Trimming pared 6 bases from V and 0 bases from J, leaving 12 bases between. This CDR3 is 15 amino acids long. The CDR3 protein is CASRRTASSGNTIYF. CDR3 coding DNA: TGTGCCAGCAGAAGGACAGCGAGCTCTGGAAACACCATATATTTT.

The chain uses TRBV5-1 and TRBJ2-2, with TRBD1 matching 8 bases. CDR1 and CDR2 from the germline V gene are SGHRS and YFSETQ. J was trimmed by 1 base and V by 5 bases; bases with no gene match: 1. CDR3 length equals 14 residues. The CDR3 nucleotides read TGCGCCAGCAGTGGGACAGGGAACACCGGGGAGCTGTTTTTT. This encodes CASSGTGNTGELFF.

For the CDR3, the DNA is TGTGCCAGCAGTTCGACCCCCCCCACACCGATCGACAGGGGAAGAATTAGCAATCAGCCCCAGCATTTT. Amino acids: CASSSTPPTPIDRGRISNQPQHF. The chain uses TRBV27 and TRBJ1-5, with 8 bases identical to TRBD1. This CDR3 is built from 23 residues. CDR1 is MNHEY, CDR2 SMNVEV, per germline (reference sequence). The V and J ends lost 4 bases and 0 bases, in that order; junction bases with no gene match: 26.

V gene TRBV5-1 combines with J gene TRBJ2-1; TRBD2 agrees at 8 bases. Trimming cost V 7 bases and J 1 base; bases outside gene matches: 7. The CDR3 is made up of 15 amino acids. In germline, CDR1 is SGHRS, CDR2 YFSETQ. The CDR3 spells CASRKRETSYNEQFF. The CDR3 DNA reads TGCGCCAGCCGAAAGCGGGAGACGTCCTACAATGAGCAGTTCTTC.

The chain joins TRBV30 to TRBJ1-2, with D possibly being TRBD1 (6 bases). V lost 8 bases and J lost 5, with 18 bases in between. Per germline, CDR1 GTSNPN and CDR2 SVGIG (reference sequence). This CDR3 contains 13 residues. The CDR3 bases are TGTGCCGCTTCGCGGGACACCACTTATGGCTACACCTTC. Amino acid sequence: CAASRDTTYGYTF.

The DNA for the CDR3 is TGTGCCAGCAGCTTGGGCGACTATGGCTACACCTTC. Residues: CASSLGDYGYTF. V is TRBV5-6 and J is TRBJ1-2; D not resolved. Germline assignment: CDR1 SGHDT and CDR2 YYEEEE. V was cut by 0 bases and J by 3 bases, with 3 bases left in between. The CDR3 is 12 residues long.

The chain carries TRBV27 and TRBJ1-2, with D tentatively TRBD1 (5 bases). The CDR3 runs 13 residues. V lost 5 bases and J lost 4, with 11 bases in between. CDR1 is MNHEY and CDR2 is SMNVEV in the germline V gene (reference sequence). The CDR3, as DNA: TGTGCCAGCAGTCTCAGGGTGGGCTATGGCTACACCTTC. Protein: CASSLRVGYGYTF.

The chain has TRBV4-1 and TRBJ1-5; TRBD1 is a possible D gene (5 bases). The germline V and J ends were trimmed by 0 bases and 1 base, with 13 bases remaining between them. Germline V gene lookup returns CDR1 MGHRA and CDR2 YSYEKL. The CDR3 is 17 residues long. CDR3 nucleotides: TGCGCCAGCAGCCAAGACATTGTAGGGACGAGCAATCAGCCCCAGCATTTT. It encodes CASSQDIVGTSNQPQHF.

The chain employs TRBV11-2 and TRBJ2-7; 9 positions match TRBD1. Per the germline V gene, CDR1 is SGHAT and CDR2 is FQNNGV. V gave up 5 bases and J gave up 3 bases; unmatched junction bases: 14. This CDR3 has 17 residues. The CDR3 is CASSVIFKGQGYYEQYF. For the CDR3, the DNA is TGTGCCAGCAGCGTTATATTCAAGGGACAGGGATACTACGAGCAGTACTTC.

CDR3 region: CASSESQGVTEAFF. CDR3 DNA: TGTGCCAGCAGTGAGTCGCAGGGGGTTACTGAAGCTTTCTTT. The chain couples TRBV6-5 to TRBJ1-1; 7 bases are shared with TRBD1. With 5 bases clipped from V and 5 bases from J, the junction kept 8 bases outside the gene matches. Germline V gene sequence: CDR1 MNHEY, CDR2 SVGAGI. The CDR3 extends over 14 amino acids.

The chain uses TRBV28 and TRBJ1-4; TRBD1 aligns across 7 bases. In germline, CDR1 is MDHEN, CDR2 SYDVKM. CDR3 size: 15 residues. J was trimmed by 8 bases and V by 4 bases; bases with no gene match: 10. This CDR3 is CASSSRGGGREKLFF. CDR3 bases: TGTGCCAGCAGTTCCAGGGGGGGAGGACGAGAAAAACTGTTTTTT.

On this clone: One end of the junction fails to match germline, which may point to a read error. The V call is TRBV7-7, the J call TRBJ2-7; possibly TRBD1 or TRBD2 for D (5 bases each). The CDR3 is 14 amino acids. The V gene's germline CDR1 is SSHAT and CDR2 FNYEAQ (reference sequence). CDR3: CASSLVRGSYEQYF. CDR3 nucleotides: TGTGCTAGCAGCTTAGTGAGGGGCAGCTACGAGCAGTACTTC.

Regarding this clone: Additional DNA sequences in this sample encode the identical CDR3. The chain recombines TRBV15 with TRBJ2-2, with D unresolved. Germline CDR1 reads LNHNV; CDR2 reads YYDKDF (reference sequence). CDR3 length equals 12 residues. The ends were cut back, 0 bases at V and 7 bases at J, with 3 bases in the middle. For the CDR3, the DNA is TGTGCCACCAGCAGAGAAAGCGGGGAGCTGTTTTTT. It is translated as CATSRESGELFF.

The chain links TRBV28 to TRBJ2-7; the match to TRBD2 covers 10 bases. The V segment lost 6 bases and the J segment 5 bases; nucleotides outside the gene matches: 10. CDR1 is MDHEN and CDR2 is SYDVKM in the germline V gene. The CDR3 totals 15 residues. The CDR3 bases are TGTGCCAGCAGCACCTCACTAGCGGGATTGAACGAGCAGTACTTC. Encoded protein: CASSTSLAGLNEQYF.